This T cell receptor (beta chain) was profiled in a study of CD8+ T cells in alopecia areata. Trimming removed 5 bases from V and 2 bases from J; junction bases left unmatched: 8. Per germline, CDR1 SGHVS and CDR2 FQNEAQ. The CDR3 sequence is 15 residues long. Sequencing used cDNA as its template, made by extracting RNA and reverse transcribing it. The protocol was immunoSEQ multiplex PCR, while the TCRdb copy is restricted to in-frame clones and leaves out a portion. Counted here are about 64,000 clones, roughly 46% occurring once; the ten biggest clones make up 20%. Worth noting for this clone: Its matching antigen is unknown.

Study-level results: The study found higher clonality in lesional than normal scalp, especially in alopecia totalis/universalis. Possibly as an HLA-related effect, TCR sharing across patients appeared less clear than in mice. Scalp clonality dropped significantly under tofacitinib, as did expanded CD8+ top-100 clones.

Treatment given: oral pan-JAK inhibitor, 5-10 mg twice daily. Peripheral blood and lesional scalp punch biopsies came from alopecia areata patients. The source was CD8+ T cells sorted from blood, collected around week 36, from a patient treated with tofacitinib. The sequence was obtained from a human donor with alopecia areata. The chain employs TRBV7-8 and TRBJ2-5; 7 bases agree with TRBD1. The CDR3 bases are TGTGCCAGCAGCCACCCGACAGGGCCTCAAGAGACCCAGTACTTC. It is translated as CASSHPTGPQETQYF.